Sequencing of this T cell receptor (beta chain) was carried out in a study of blood T cell repertoires in COVID-19. This CDR3 has 14 amino acids. Germline V lookup: CDR1 LNHNV, CDR2 YYDKDF (reference sequence). Trimming pared 5 bases from V and 6 bases from J, leaving 16 bases between. Study processing details: Quantification of nucleated cells was approximated via reference gene primer amplification. Using immunoSEQ multiplex PCR, the repertoire was profiled, and TCRdb retains in-frame clones only, with some absent. V and J calls and clone size follow that table, whereas D and trimming were derived from the DNA. The sample includes 130,000 to 150,000 clones, 81% seen only once; the top ten take 7% to 10%.

Specimen: peripheral blood. The chain couples TRBV15 to TRBJ1-1; no clear D. The source is a human donor with acute or convalescent COVID-19. The donor label of this sample is uncertain. In nucleotides, the CDR3 is TGTGCCACCAGCGGGTCGGACGGGAAAGCTGAAGCTTTCTTT. Translating gives CATSGSDGKAEAFF.